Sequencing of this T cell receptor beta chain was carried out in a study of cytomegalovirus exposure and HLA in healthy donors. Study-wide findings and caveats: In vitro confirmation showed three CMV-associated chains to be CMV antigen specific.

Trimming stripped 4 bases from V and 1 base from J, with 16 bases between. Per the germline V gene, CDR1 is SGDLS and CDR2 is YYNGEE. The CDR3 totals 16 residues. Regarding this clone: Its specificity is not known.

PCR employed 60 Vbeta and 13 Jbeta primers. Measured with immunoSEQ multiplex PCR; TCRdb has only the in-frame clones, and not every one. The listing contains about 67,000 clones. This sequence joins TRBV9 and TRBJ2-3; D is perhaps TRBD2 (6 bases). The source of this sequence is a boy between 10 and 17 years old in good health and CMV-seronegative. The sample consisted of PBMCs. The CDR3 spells CASSPDGSGRTDTQYF. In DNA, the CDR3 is TGTGCCAGCAGCCCTGATGGTAGCGGCCGCACAGATACGCAGTATTTT.